This entry features one T cell receptor beta chain sequence. These data originate in a study of blood T cell repertoires in COVID-19. Clones were sequenced by immunoSEQ multiplex PCR, and TCRdb holds only the in-frame ones, with some missing. The sample records some 400,000 clones, 70% to 90% being singletons. This CDR3 has 14 amino acids. Deletions cut 11 bases from V and 2 bases from J, with 15 bases between. CDR1 and CDR2 (germline): LGHNA, YNFKEQ. The sequence came from a man aged 25-40 years who had recovered from COVID-19. The sample consisted of PBMCs or T cells enriched from blood (not recorded which). The chain has TRBV4-2 and TRBJ1-4, with a tentative D call TRBD1 (5 bases). The CDR3 here is CAASNAGTNEKLFF. CDR3 bases: TGTGCCGCCAGTAACGCAGGGACTAATGAAAAACTGTTTTTT.